These 7 T cell receptor beta chains share one sample of origin, sequenced in a study of T-cell reconstitution after alpha-beta-depleted transplantation in children. This sample's TCRbeta library carried unique molecular identifier barcodes. TCRdb called the PCR reads again in MiXCR, with one record for every CDR3 protein. The table records fewer than 130,000 distinct CDR3 sequences, 10% of them present only once. The sequencing here drew on PBMCs from the stem cell graft donor, taken from the stem cell graft. Source of these receptors: a human donor who donated a stem cell graft to a child with acute lymphoblastic leukemia.

Many counts were recorded for this clonotype. The chain joins TRBV15 to TRBJ2-7, with a possible D match to TRBD2 (5 bases). Deletions cut 0 bases from V and 0 bases from J, with 9 bases between. Per the germline V gene, CDR1 is LNHNV and CDR2 is YYDKDF (reference sequence). This CDR3 comprises 15 residues. CDR3 DNA sequence: TGTGCCACCAGCAGAGATCCGGGGAGCTCCTACGAGCAGTACTTC. It codes for CATSRDPGSSYEQYF.

Within the sample, this clonotype is medium-sized. This chain uses TRBV20-1 with TRBJ2-1; 11 bases match TRBD2. Germline V gene data show CDR1 as DFQATT and CDR2 as SNEGSKA (reference sequence). The ends lost 7 bases at V and 2 bases at J; junction bases unmatched: 4. This CDR3 comprises 14 residues. The CDR3 protein is CSDHSGRAYNEQFF. The DNA for the CDR3 is TGCAGTGACCATAGCGGGAGGGCCTACAATGAGCAGTTCTTC.

In the case of this clonotype: At one boundary the junction diverges from the germline segment, which might be a read error. The chain employs TRBV20-1 and TRBJ1-5; D remains unclear. Germline values: CDR1 DFQATT, CDR2 SNEGSKA (reference sequence). The CDR3 spans 15 residues. In nucleotides, the CDR3 is TGCTGTGCTAGGACCTGGACCGATAGCAATCAGCCCCAGCATTTT. Translation gives CCARTWTDSNQPQHF.

The rearrangement uses TRBV6-1 and TRBJ2-7, with D possibly being TRBD1 (6 bases). CDR3 size: 13 residues. The germline V gene has CDR1 MNHNS and CDR2 SASEGT. Trimming left V 6 bases short and J 5 bases short, with 14 bases between. This chain's CDR3 is CASREFAGDEQYF. DNA for the CDR3: TGTGCCAGCAGGGAATTCGCAGGGGACGAGCAGTACTTC.

Many counts were recorded for this clonotype. The chain uses TRBV5-6 and TRBJ2-1, with a tentative D call TRBD2 (6 bases). V lost 3 bases and J 3 bases, leaving 16 bases between the germline ends. Germline CDR1 and CDR2: SGHDT and YYEEEE. The CDR3 totals 16 residues. In nucleotides, the CDR3 is TGTGCCAGCAGCTCCAAGACGGGGGACGGCTACAATGAGCAGTTCTTC. It is translated as CASSSKTGDGYNEQFF.

Details on this clonotype: This may come from a read error, since a much larger clone is one base off. The CDR3 DNA reads TGCGCCAGCAGCCATGAGCCGCCCCAGGGGGATAGATACAGTGAGCAGTTCTTC. It specifies CASSHEPPQGDRYSEQFF. This chain joins TRBV4-3 and TRBJ2-1; 7 bases are a match to TRBD1. This CDR3 region has 18 residues. Germline V gives CDR1 LGHNA, CDR2 YSLEER.

This clonotype was seen ten or more times. The chain is built from TRBV4-2 and TRBJ1-5; no definite D call. The germline V and J ends were trimmed by 5 bases and 0 bases, with 11 bases remaining between them. The germline V gene encodes CDR1 LGHNA and CDR2 YNFKEQ. The CDR3 sequence is 15 residues long. CDR3 region: CASSSNRNSNQPQHF. CDR3 bases: TGTGCCAGCAGCTCTAACAGAAATAGCAATCAGCCCCAGCATTTT.